The 11 T cell receptor beta chains reported below all come from one sample, sequenced in a study of blood T cell repertoires in COVID-19. Assay: immunoSEQ multiplex PCR; the TCRdb copy retains only in-frame clones and omits some. The sample yields over 70,000 clones, approximately 83% seen once. Input material: peripheral blood. The receptors come from a man aged 30 to 39 with COVID-19, enrolled during active disease.

This clone was seen only a few times. The chain employs TRBV12-3 or TRBV12-4 and TRBJ1-5; no clear D gene. The CDR3 is 11 residues long. Trimming left V 4 bases short and J 6 bases short, with 4 bases between. CDR3 nucleotides: TGTGCCAGCAGTTCCGGTCAGCCCCAGCATTTT. Translating it yields CASSSGQPQHF.

V gene TRBV5-3 combines with J gene TRBJ2-3; 8 positions match TRBD2. TRBV5-3 belongs to the ORF category, with a function that is uncertain. The CDR3 sequence is 20 residues long. Germline trimming cut 3 bases from V and 8 bases from J; bases unmatched to any gene: 26. CDR3 protein: CARSYGALNRREVWVGTQYF. CDR3 in DNA: TGTGCCAGAAGCTATGGGGCCCTCAATCGGCGGGAGGTTTGGGTAGGTACGCAGTATTTT.

The chain is built from TRBV5-1 and TRBJ2-7; 7 bases fit TRBD1. Trimming cost V 2 bases and J 2 bases; bases outside gene matches: 7. The CDR3 runs to 15 residues. Per germline, CDR1 SGHRS and CDR2 YFSETQ. The CDR3 DNA follows: TGCGCCAGCAGCTTACAGGGGATTTCCGCCTACGAGCAGTACTTC. Amino acid sequence: CASSLQGISAYEQYF.

This clone was found a few times. CDR3 loop: CASSQTGGYAYEQYF. The CDR3 DNA reads as TGTGCCAGCAGCCAAACGGGAGGCTATGCCTACGAGCAGTACTTC. V and J are TRBV7-9 and TRBJ2-7; 7 bases are shared with TRBD2. CDR3 length equals 15 residues. V was clipped by 5 bases and J by 2 bases; unmatched bases: 9. Per the germline V gene, CDR1 is SEHNR and CDR2 is FQNEAQ (reference sequence). Variable domain in full (rest from reference TRBV7-9 and TRBJ2-7): DTGVSQNPRHKITKRGQNVTFRCDPISEHNRLYWYRQTLGQGPEFLTYFQNEAQLEKSRLLSDRFSAERPKGSFSTLEIQRTEQGDSAMYLCASSQTGGYAYEQYFGPGTRLTVT.

The chain is built from TRBV10-2 and TRBJ1-2; D gene uncertain. Trimming took off 0 bases at V and 5 bases at J, with 16 bases between the two ends. The CDR3 runs 16 residues. CDR1 and CDR2 from the germline V gene are WSHSY and SAAADI. The DNA for the CDR3 is TGCGCCAGCAGTGAGTCCCCTCGGGGAGGTATTTATGGCTACACCTTC. This codes for CASSESPRGGIYGYTF.

CDR3 in amino acids: CATSGGDRGYEQYF. CDR3 coding DNA: TGTGCCACCAGCGGAGGTGATAGGGGCTACGAGCAGTACTTC. J is TRBJ2-7 and V is TRBV15; perhaps D is TRBD1 or TRBD2 (5 bases each). The ends were cut back, 5 bases at V and 3 bases at J, with 14 bases in the middle. CDR1 is LNHNV and CDR2 is YYDKDF in the germline V gene (reference sequence). The length of the CDR3 is 14 residues.

This clone has just a few counts. The identical CDR3 is also encoded by other nucleotide sequences in the sample. The chain is built from TRBV5-6 and TRBJ1-5; 8 bases fit TRBD1. This CDR3 has 14 amino acids. V lost 3 bases and J lost 6; bases outside the gene matches: 5. In germline, CDR1 is SGHDT, CDR2 YYEEEE. The CDR3 sequence: CASSYRGGGQPQHF. The CDR3 DNA reads as TGTGCCAGCAGCTACAGGGGGGGAGGTCAGCCCCAGCATTTT.

This clone was counted only a few times. This chain uses TRBV27 with TRBJ1-1; 9 nucleotides match TRBD1. Germline V gene sequence: CDR1 MNHEY, CDR2 SMNVEV (reference sequence). The CDR3 length is 14 residues. The V gene end was trimmed by 5 bases and the J gene end by 5 bases; junction bases not matched to a gene: 6. CDR3 residues: CASSPDRGWTEAFF. CDR3 bases: TGTGCCAGCAGTCCCGACAGGGGGTGGACTGAAGCTTTCTTT.

The J gene is TRBJ2-1, the V gene TRBV6-6; D may be TRBD2 (5 bases). Germline CDR1 and CDR2: MNHNY and SVGAGI (reference sequence). V dropped 4 bases and J dropped 0 bases, with 10 bases sitting between them. The CDR3 runs to 15 residues. The CDR3 DNA sequence: TGTGCCAGCAGTTTCCAGCGGACCTCCTACAATGAGCAGTTCTTC. Its translation is CASSFQRTSYNEQFF.

The CDR3 sequence is CATSRDGQVYEQYF. The CDR3 DNA sequence: TGTGCCACCAGCAGAGATGGACAGGTCTACGAGCAGTACTTC. The gene calls are TRBV15 and TRBJ2-7, with 7 bases aligning to TRBD1. Trimming at V came to 0 bases and at J to 3 bases, leaving 2 bases not matched to a gene. The CDR3 spans 14 residues. Germline V lookup: CDR1 LNHNV, CDR2 YYDKDF (reference sequence).

The V call is TRBV28, the J call TRBJ1-5, with D maybe TRBD1 (5 bases). The ends were cut back, 5 bases at V and 0 bases at J, with 11 bases in the middle. The CDR3 extends over 15 amino acids. Germline CDR1 reads MDHEN; CDR2 reads SYDVKM. In DNA, the CDR3 is TGTGCCAGCAGTCCGGACACTATTAGCAATCAGCCCCAGCATTTT. Encoded protein: CASSPDTISNQPQHF.